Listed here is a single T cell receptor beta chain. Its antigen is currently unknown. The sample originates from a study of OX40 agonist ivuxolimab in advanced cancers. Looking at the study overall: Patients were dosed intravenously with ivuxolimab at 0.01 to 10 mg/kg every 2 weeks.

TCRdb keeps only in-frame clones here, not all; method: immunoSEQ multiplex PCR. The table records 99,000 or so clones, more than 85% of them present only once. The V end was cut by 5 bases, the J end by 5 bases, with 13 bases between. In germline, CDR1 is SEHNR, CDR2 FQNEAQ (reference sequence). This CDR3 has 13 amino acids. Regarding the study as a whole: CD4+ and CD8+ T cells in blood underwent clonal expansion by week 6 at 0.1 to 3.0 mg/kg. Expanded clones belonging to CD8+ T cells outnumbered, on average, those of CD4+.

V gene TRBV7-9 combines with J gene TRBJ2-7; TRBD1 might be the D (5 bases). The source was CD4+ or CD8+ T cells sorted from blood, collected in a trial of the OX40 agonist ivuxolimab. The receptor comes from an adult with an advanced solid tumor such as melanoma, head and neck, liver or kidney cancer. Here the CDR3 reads CASSPDSFHEQYF. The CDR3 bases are TGTGCCAGCAGCCCCGACAGTTTCCACGAGCAGTACTTC.